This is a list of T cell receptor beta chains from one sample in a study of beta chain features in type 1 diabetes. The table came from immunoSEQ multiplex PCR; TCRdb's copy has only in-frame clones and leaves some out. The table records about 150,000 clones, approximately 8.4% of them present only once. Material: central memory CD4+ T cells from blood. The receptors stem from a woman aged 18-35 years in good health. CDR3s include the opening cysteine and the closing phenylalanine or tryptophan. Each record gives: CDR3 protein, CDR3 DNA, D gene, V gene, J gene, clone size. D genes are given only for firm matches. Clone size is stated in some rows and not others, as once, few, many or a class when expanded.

CDR3 protein: CASSKEAQGEDTEAFF
CDR3 DNA: TGTGCCAGCAGCAAAGAGGCACAGGGTGAGGACACTGAAGCTTTCTTT
D gene: -
V gene: TRBV21-1
J gene: TRBJ1-1
clone size: -

CDR3 protein: CASSAPWGDSPLHF
CDR3 DNA: TGTGCCAGCAGCGCTCCCTGGGGCGATTCACCCCTCCACTTT
D gene: -
V gene: TRBV5-8
J gene: TRBJ1-6
clone size: few

CDR3 protein: CASSVRDRGHVLTF
CDR3 DNA: TGTGCCAGCAGCGTCCGGGACAGGGGACACGTCCTGACTTTC
D gene: -
V gene: TRBV21-1
J gene: TRBJ2-6
clone size: -

CDR3 protein: CSVVNIRQGYNEQFF
CDR3 DNA: TGCAGCGTTGTTAATATACGACAGGGGTACAATGAGCAGTTCTTC
D gene: TRBD1
V gene: TRBV29-1
J gene: TRBJ2-1
clone size: -

CDR3 protein: CASSFQGDEQYF
CDR3 DNA: TGTGCCAGCAGCTTCCAGGGGGATGAGCAGTACTTC
D gene: TRBD1
V gene: TRBV7-9
J gene: TRBJ2-7
clone size: -

CDR3 protein: CASSLGQEGFADTQYF
CDR3 DNA: TGTGCCAGCAGCTTAGGACAGGAAGGCTTTGCAGATACGCAGTATTTT
D gene: -
V gene: TRBV7-9
J gene: TRBJ2-3
clone size: few

CDR3 protein: CASSIGTGRGNTEAFF
CDR3 DNA: TGTGCCAGTAGTATTGGGACAGGGAGGGGGAACACTGAAGCTTTCTTT
D gene: TRBD1
V gene: TRBV19
J gene: TRBJ1-1
clone size: -

CDR3 protein: CASSSFRDEQFF
CDR3 DNA: TGTGCCAGCAGTTCCTTTAGAGATGAGCAGTTCTTC
D gene: -
V gene: TRBV6-5
J gene: TRBJ2-1
clone size: -

CDR3 protein: CASSYSSRVYEQYF
CDR3 DNA: TGTGCCAGCAGTTACTCATCCCGCGTCTACGAGCAGTACTTC
D gene: -
V gene: TRBV6-5
J gene: TRBJ2-7
clone size: -

CDR3 protein: CASRLDNEQFF
CDR3 DNA: TGTGCCAGCAGACTTGACAATGAGCAGTTCTTC
D gene: -
V gene: TRBV7-6
J gene: TRBJ2-1
clone size: -

CDR3 protein: CASSLDRTNYGYTF
CDR3 DNA: TGTGCCAGCTCACTAGACAGGACTAACTATGGCTACACCTTC
D gene: -
V gene: TRBV18
J gene: TRBJ1-2
clone size: few

CDR3 protein: CASSSQQGYNEQFF
CDR3 DNA: TGTGCCAGCAGTTCCCAACAGGGATACAATGAGCAGTTCTTC
D gene: -
V gene: TRBV6-5
J gene: TRBJ2-1
clone size: -

CDR3 protein: CASSLGLAGTQYF
CDR3 DNA: TGTGCCAGCAGCTTGGGCCTAGCAGGGACCCAGTACTTC
D gene: -
V gene: TRBV5-4
J gene: TRBJ2-5
clone size: -

CDR3 protein: CASSPYRGKDTEAFF
CDR3 DNA: TGTGCCAGCAGCCCCTACAGGGGCAAGGACACTGAAGCTTTCTTT
D gene: TRBD1
V gene: TRBV7-2
J gene: TRBJ1-1
clone size: few

CDR3 protein: CASRSSGSQETQYF
CDR3 DNA: TGTGCCAGCCGGTCCAGCGGGAGCCAAGAGACCCAGTACTTC
D gene: TRBD2
V gene: TRBV2
J gene: TRBJ2-5
clone size: few

CDR3 protein: CASSSGYNEQFF
CDR3 DNA: TGTGCCAGCAGCTCGGGATACAATGAGCAGTTCTTC
D gene: -
V gene: TRBV7-9
J gene: TRBJ2-1
clone size: few

CDR3 protein: CSVSLTSTDTQYF
CDR3 DNA: TGCAGCGTTTCCCTGACTAGCACAGATACGCAGTATTTT
D gene: -
V gene: TRBV29-1
J gene: TRBJ2-3
clone size: few

CDR3 protein: CAISKTSAGVDTQYF
CDR3 DNA: TGTGCCATCAGCAAGACTAGCGCGGGGGTTGATACGCAGTATTTT
D gene: TRBD2
V gene: TRBV10-3
J gene: TRBJ2-3
clone size: many

CDR3 protein: CASSEFAGNEQYF
CDR3 DNA: TGTGCCAGCAGTGAATTTGCAGGGAACGAGCAGTACTTC
D gene: -
V gene: TRBV6-1
J gene: TRBJ2-7
clone size: few

CDR3 protein: CASSGGGRSTYEQYF
CDR3 DNA: TGTGCCAGCAGCGGCGGGGGACGGTCGACCTACGAGCAGTACTTC
D gene: TRBD2
V gene: TRBV7-9
J gene: TRBJ2-7
clone size: -

CDR3 protein: CASSPGSGDEQYF
CDR3 DNA: TGTGCCAGCTCACCAGGATCGGGGGATGAGCAGTACTTC
D gene: -
V gene: TRBV18
J gene: TRBJ2-7
clone size: -

CDR3 protein: CAIRGALFYEQYF
CDR3 DNA: TGTGCCATCCGGGGAGCCCTGTTCTACGAGCAGTACTTC
D gene: -
V gene: TRBV10-3
J gene: TRBJ2-7
clone size: -

CDR3 protein: CAWGRGGSGNTEAFF
CDR3 DNA: TGTGCCTGGGGAAGGGGTGGCAGTGGAAACACTGAAGCTTTCTTT
D gene: -
V gene: TRBV30
J gene: TRBJ1-1
clone size: -

CDR3 protein: CASSSGLGGTSTDTQYF
CDR3 DNA: TGCGCCAGCAGCTCGGGACTAGGGGGGACTAGCACAGATACGCAGTATTTT
D gene: TRBD2
V gene: TRBV5-1
J gene: TRBJ2-3
clone size: few

CDR3 protein: CASSLRETGELFF
CDR3 DNA: TGTGCCAGCAGCTTAAGGGAGACCGGGGAGCTGTTTTTT
D gene: -
V gene: TRBV5-8
J gene: TRBJ2-2
clone size: few

CDR3 protein: CASTLYRVAKNIQYF
CDR3 DNA: TGTGCCAGCACCTTATACAGGGTAGCCAAAAACATTCAGTACTTC
D gene: -
V gene: TRBV7-9
J gene: TRBJ2-4
clone size: few

CDR3 protein: CASRMGQQNIQYF
CDR3 DNA: TGTGCCAGCAGGATGGGGCAGCAAAACATTCAGTACTTC
D gene: -
V gene: TRBV27
J gene: TRBJ2-4
clone size: -

CDR3 protein: CSAGELGRGGELFF
CDR3 DNA: TGCAGCGCCGGTGAGCTGGGCCGTGGCGGGGAGCTGTTTTTT
D gene: -
V gene: TRBV29-1
J gene: TRBJ2-2
clone size: few

CDR3 protein: CASTISSGSSYEQYF
CDR3 DNA: TGTGCCAGCACCATCTCTAGCGGGAGCTCCTACGAGCAGTACTTC
D gene: TRBD2
V gene: TRBV6-1
J gene: TRBJ2-7
clone size: -

CDR3 protein: CASSIVGTGSYNEQFF
CDR3 DNA: TGTGCCAGCAGCATCGTCGGGACAGGCTCCTACAATGAGCAGTTCTTC
D gene: TRBD1
V gene: TRBV7-2
J gene: TRBJ2-1
clone size: -

CDR3 protein: CASSPGWSRDQPQHF
CDR3 DNA: TGTGCCAGCAGCCCGGGATGGTCGAGAGATCAGCCCCAGCATTTT
D gene: -
V gene: TRBV5-6
J gene: TRBJ1-5
clone size: few

CDR3 protein: CSASVSGANVLTF
CDR3 DNA: TGCAGCGCCAGCGTCTCTGGGGCCAACGTCCTGACTTTC
D gene: -
V gene: TRBV29-1
J gene: TRBJ2-6
clone size: -

CDR3 protein: CASSLDWTSGNEQFF
CDR3 DNA: TGTGCCAGCAGCTTGGACTGGACTAGCGGCAATGAGCAGTTCTTC
D gene: TRBD2
V gene: TRBV5-4
J gene: TRBJ2-1
clone size: few

CDR3 protein: CASSLALIRGETQYF
CDR3 DNA: TGTGCCAGCAGCTTAGCGCTAATCAGGGGGGAGACCCAGTACTTC
D gene: TRBD1
V gene: TRBV7-2
J gene: TRBJ2-5
clone size: -

CDR3 protein: CASSQDRGRSTDTQYF
CDR3 DNA: TGCGCCAGCAGCCAAGACAGGGGGCGCAGCACAGATACGCAGTATTTT
D gene: TRBD1
V gene: TRBV4-1
J gene: TRBJ2-3
clone size: -

CDR3 protein: CASSVDTGNTIYF
CDR3 DNA: TGTGCCAGCAGCGTGGACACTGGAAACACCATATATTTT
D gene: -
V gene: TRBV9
J gene: TRBJ1-3
clone size: -

CDR3 protein: CASSLSKQPSEAFF
CDR3 DNA: TGTGCCAGCAGTTTATCGAAGCAACCATCTGAAGCTTTCTTT
D gene: -
V gene: TRBV27
J gene: TRBJ1-1
clone size: few

CDR3 protein: CASSPGRQAQYF
CDR3 DNA: TGTGCCAGCAGCCCCGGCCGACAGGCCCAGTACTTC
D gene: -
V gene: TRBV9
J gene: TRBJ2-5
clone size: few

CDR3 protein: CASSVTGGYSSSTQYF
CDR3 DNA: TGTGCCAGCAGCGTGACAGGGGGCTATTCTAGTTCGACCCAGTACTTC
D gene: TRBD1
V gene: TRBV5-6
J gene: TRBJ2-5
clone size: few

CDR3 protein: CASSYPQQEDTQYF
CDR3 DNA: TGCGCCAGCAGCTATCCACAGCAAGAGGATACGCAGTATTTT
D gene: -
V gene: TRBV5-1
J gene: TRBJ2-3
clone size: -

CDR3 protein: CASSLGRGGTEAFF
CDR3 DNA: TGTGCCAGCAGCCTCGGGCGGGGGGGTACTGAAGCTTTCTTT
D gene: -
V gene: TRBV7-3
J gene: TRBJ1-1
clone size: -

CDR3 protein: CASSFNRGETQYF
CDR3 DNA: TGTGCCAGCAGCTTTAATCGAGGAGAGACCCAGTACTTC
D gene: -
V gene: TRBV7-6
J gene: TRBJ2-5
clone size: many

CDR3 protein: CASSPPGGLYSGANVLTF
CDR3 DNA: TGTGCCAGCAGCCCCCCCGGGGGGTTGTACTCTGGGGCCAACGTCCTGACTTTC
D gene: TRBD2
V gene: TRBV11-2
J gene: TRBJ2-6
clone size: -

CDR3 protein: CASSVYGVSNEQFF
CDR3 DNA: TGTGCCAGCAGCGTCTATGGAGTGAGCAATGAGCAGTTCTTC
D gene: -
V gene: TRBV7-2
J gene: TRBJ2-1
clone size: few

CDR3 protein: CASSQDSVGAGGPKETQYF
CDR3 DNA: TGCGCCAGCAGCCAAGATTCCGTTGGCGCGGGGGGCCCCAAAGAGACCCAGTACTTC
D gene: TRBD2
V gene: TRBV4-1
J gene: TRBJ2-5
clone size: few

CDR3 protein: CASSTRQANTGELFF
CDR3 DNA: TGTGCCAGCAGCACGCGACAGGCGAACACCGGGGAGCTGTTTTTT
D gene: -
V gene: TRBV13
J gene: TRBJ2-2
clone size: few

CDR3 protein: CASSRLAGGQETQYF
CDR3 DNA: TGTGCCAGCAGTAGACTAGCGGGAGGTCAAGAGACCCAGTACTTC
D gene: TRBD2
V gene: TRBV27
J gene: TRBJ2-5
clone size: few

CDR3 protein: CSVRQGTPWDTQYF
CDR3 DNA: TGCAGCGTCCGACAGGGAACACCTTGGGATACGCAGTATTTT
D gene: TRBD1
V gene: TRBV29-1
J gene: TRBJ2-3
clone size: few

CDR3 protein: CASSWGQGADQPQHF
CDR3 DNA: TGTGCCAGCAGCTGGGGACAGGGGGCTGATCAGCCCCAGCATTTT
D gene: TRBD1
V gene: TRBV7-6
J gene: TRBJ1-5
clone size: few

CDR3 protein: CASSLRGAGINSPLHF
CDR3 DNA: TGTGCCAGCAGTTTACGGGGGGCGGGAATTAATTCACCCCTCCACTTT
D gene: -
V gene: TRBV27
J gene: TRBJ1-6
clone size: -

CDR3 protein: CAWSPGSATNEKLFF
CDR3 DNA: TGTGCCTGGAGCCCCGGGAGTGCAACTAATGAAAAACTGTTTTTT
D gene: -
V gene: TRBV30
J gene: TRBJ1-4
clone size: few